The rows below give T cell receptor beta chains drawn from one sample of a study of cytomegalovirus exposure and HLA in healthy donors. The protocol was immunoSEQ multiplex PCR, while the TCRdb copy is restricted to in-frame clones and leaves out a portion. The sample records 150,000 to 200,000 clones, 65% to 80% being singletons. The material sequenced was PBMCs. Receptors were obtained from a woman aged 35 to 49 in good health and CMV-seronegative. Both conserved end residues are part of each CDR3. D genes are given only for firm matches. Some rows mark clone size as missing; the rest say once, few, many or name a class of expanded clone.

cdr3_nt: TGTGCCACTGCCCTTAACAATGAGCAGTTCTTC; cdr3_aa: CATALNNEQFF; j_call: TRBJ2-1; d_call: -; clone_size: -; v_call: TRBV12-5
cdr3_nt: TGTGCCAGCAGCCAATTTAGCGGGAGGGCCGGAGATACGCAGTATTTT; cdr3_aa: CASSQFSGRAGDTQYF; j_call: TRBJ2-3; d_call: TRBD2; clone_size: -; v_call: TRBV14
cdr3_nt: TGTGCCAGCAGTATGGGACTAGCGGGAGGCCCAGATACGCAGTATTTT; cdr3_aa: CASSMGLAGGPDTQYF; j_call: TRBJ2-3; d_call: TRBD2; clone_size: -; v_call: TRBV6-4
cdr3_nt: TGTGCCAGCAGCGTCAGGGTGGACTATGGCTACACCTTC; cdr3_aa: CASSVRVDYGYTF; j_call: TRBJ1-2; d_call: -; clone_size: -; v_call: TRBV9
cdr3_nt: TGTGCCAGTAGTAAAAGACAGGGGGAGAACACTGAAGCTTTCTTT; cdr3_aa: CASSKRQGENTEAFF; j_call: TRBJ1-1; d_call: TRBD1; clone_size: few; v_call: TRBV19
cdr3_nt: TGTGCCAGCAGTGTGGGCCATTGGAATGAGCAGTTCTTC; cdr3_aa: CASSVGHWNEQFF; j_call: TRBJ2-1; d_call: -; clone_size: -; v_call: TRBV6-1
cdr3_nt: TGTGCCAGCAGCTTGGGACAGGGGACCTCAACTAATGAAAAACTGTTTTTT; cdr3_aa: CASSLGQGTSTNEKLFF; j_call: TRBJ1-4; d_call: TRBD1; clone_size: -; v_call: TRBV5-8
cdr3_nt: TGTGCCAGCAGCGTCCCATCGGTGGACACCATATATTTT; cdr3_aa: CASSVPSVDTIYF; j_call: TRBJ1-3; d_call: -; clone_size: -; v_call: TRBV9
cdr3_nt: TGTGCCAGCAGCCAATATGGCAGTCCGAACTATGGCTACACCTTC; cdr3_aa: CASSQYGSPNYGYTF; j_call: TRBJ1-2; d_call: -; clone_size: -; v_call: TRBV14
cdr3_nt: TGTGCCAGCTCATCCGACAGGGGCTATGGCTACACCTTC; cdr3_aa: CASSSDRGYGYTF; j_call: TRBJ1-2; d_call: TRBD1; clone_size: -; v_call: TRBV18
cdr3_nt: TGTGCCAGCAGCTTAGAAATGAGCGAGACCCAGTACTTC; cdr3_aa: CASSLEMSETQYF; j_call: TRBJ2-5; d_call: -; clone_size: -; v_call: TRBV7-2
cdr3_nt: TGTGCCTGGAGCCGAGGGGGTTCTTTAGGCTATGGCTACACCTTC; cdr3_aa: CAWSRGGSLGYGYTF; j_call: TRBJ1-2; d_call: -; clone_size: -; v_call: TRBV30
cdr3_nt: TGTGCCAGCAGTGGGGGGTATGAGCAGTATTTT; cdr3_aa: CASSGGYEQYF; j_call: TRBJ2-3; d_call: -; clone_size: -; v_call: TRBV27
cdr3_nt: TGTGCCAGCAGTTACTTCGTGAACACTGAAGCTTTCTTT; cdr3_aa: CASSYFVNTEAFF; j_call: TRBJ1-1; d_call: -; clone_size: -; v_call: TRBV6-5
cdr3_nt: TGTGCCAGCAGTGAAAGGGGCAGGGAGGACTATGGCTACACCTTC; cdr3_aa: CASSERGREDYGYTF; j_call: TRBJ1-2; d_call: -; clone_size: -; v_call: TRBV2
cdr3_nt: TGCGCCAGCAGCCAAAGGGTGACCAGGGAGGTCTCTGGGGCCAACGTCCTGACTTTC; cdr3_aa: CASSQRVTREVSGANVLTF; j_call: TRBJ2-6; d_call: -; clone_size: -; v_call: TRBV4-1
cdr3_nt: TGCGCCAGCAGCTTGGGCCTTACAGGGGGGGAAGAAAAACTGTTTTTT; cdr3_aa: CASSLGLTGGEEKLFF; j_call: TRBJ1-4; d_call: TRBD1; clone_size: few; v_call: TRBV5-1
cdr3_nt: TGTGCCTGGAACGAGGGCAACACAGATACGCAGTATTTT; cdr3_aa: CAWNEGNTDTQYF; j_call: TRBJ2-3; d_call: -; clone_size: -; v_call: TRBV30
cdr3_nt: TGTGCCAGCAGCGTGGGACACGAGAACACTGAAGCTTTCTTT; cdr3_aa: CASSVGHENTEAFF; j_call: TRBJ1-1; d_call: -; clone_size: -; v_call: TRBV9
cdr3_nt: TGCAGCGTCGCTACAGGGATAAATGGCTACACCTTC; cdr3_aa: CSVATGINGYTF; j_call: TRBJ1-2; d_call: -; clone_size: -; v_call: TRBV29-1
cdr3_nt: TGTGCCAGTAGTAGGAGAACACTGTGGCAGACTCAAGAGACCCAGTACTTC; cdr3_aa: CASSRRTLWQTQETQYF; j_call: TRBJ2-5; d_call: -; clone_size: -; v_call: TRBV19
cdr3_nt: TGCGCCAGCAGCTTGGCCCCGACAGGGGTGGACGAGCAGTACTTC; cdr3_aa: CASSLAPTGVDEQYF; j_call: TRBJ2-7; d_call: TRBD1; clone_size: once; v_call: TRBV5-1
cdr3_nt: TGCGCCAGCAGCCAAGGATCTAGCGGGAGGTCCTACAATGAGCAGTTCTTC; cdr3_aa: CASSQGSSGRSYNEQFF; j_call: TRBJ2-1; d_call: TRBD2; clone_size: -; v_call: TRBV4-1
cdr3_nt: TGTGCCAGCAGCACGACAGAGGACAATGAGCAGTTCTTC; cdr3_aa: CASSTTEDNEQFF; j_call: TRBJ2-1; d_call: -; clone_size: -; v_call: TRBV7-9
cdr3_nt: TGCGCCAGCAGCCAAGATCTGGGGCGGGGGGACAATGAGCAGTTCTTC; cdr3_aa: CASSQDLGRGDNEQFF; j_call: TRBJ2-1; d_call: TRBD2; clone_size: -; v_call: TRBV4-3
cdr3_nt: TGTGCCAGCAGCTCCTCATACGGTAGGGACACCTATGGCTACACCTTC; cdr3_aa: CASSSSYGRDTYGYTF; j_call: TRBJ1-2; d_call: -; clone_size: -; v_call: TRBV11-3
cdr3_nt: TGTGCCAGCAGCGTTGTCGGGACAGCTTCCTACAATGAGCAGTTCTTC; cdr3_aa: CASSVVGTASYNEQFF; j_call: TRBJ2-1; d_call: TRBD1; clone_size: -; v_call: TRBV9
cdr3_nt: TGTGCCAGTAGTATAGACAGGGGTCCCCTCTATGGCTACACCTTC; cdr3_aa: CASSIDRGPLYGYTF; j_call: TRBJ1-2; d_call: -; clone_size: -; v_call: TRBV19
cdr3_nt: TGTGCCAGCAGACCGGGACAGGGATTATTAGGCTACACCTTC; cdr3_aa: CASRPGQGLLGYTF; j_call: TRBJ1-2; d_call: TRBD1; clone_size: -; v_call: TRBV6-5
cdr3_nt: TGTGCCAGCATATCCGGGACAGGCCGGAAAGAGACAACTAATGAAAAACTGTTTTTT; cdr3_aa: CASISGTGRKETTNEKLFF; j_call: TRBJ1-4; d_call: TRBD1; clone_size: few; v_call: TRBV2
cdr3_nt: TGTGCCAGCAGCCTTAGCGGACAGAACACTGAAGCTTTCTTT; cdr3_aa: CASSLSGQNTEAFF; j_call: TRBJ1-1; d_call: -; clone_size: -; v_call: TRBV7-2